The present T cell receptor beta chain was sequenced within a study of T cell responses to AZD1222 COVID-19 vaccine. Overall study findings and caveats: Just a handful of people given AZD1222 tested seropositive at baseline. Vaccine-associated CD4 TCRs ranged over spike, dominating at 160-218 and 743-854. Spike-specific TCR breadth and depth grew following two AZD1222 doses.

Comment on this clone: Its matching antigen is unknown.

Clones were read by immunoSEQ multiplex PCR, and TCRdb kept only the in-frame ones, dropping some. The table records around 140,000 clones, over 85% of them present only once. V dropped 3 bases and J dropped 8 bases, with 10 bases sitting between them. This CDR3 is built from 12 residues. The source material was peripheral blood, sampled on day 0 of AZD1222 vaccination. The chain couples TRBV12-3 or TRBV12-4 to TRBJ1-1; unclear D gene. The TCR sequence derives from an adult in good health. CDR3 residues: CASSFVGGEAFF. CDR3 sequence (DNA): TGTGCCAGCAGTTTCGTCGGCGGCGAAGCTTTCTTT.